Listed below are T cell receptor beta chains from one sample, sequenced in a study of human T cells and chemical hapten exposure. TCRdb used MiXCR to reprocess the RACE reads, holding one entry per CDR3 protein. The sample lists approximately 80,000 distinct CDR3 sequences; 9.5% to 14% were seen once. Sequenced here: whole blood, sampled in connection with sensitization to the hapten diphenylcyclopropenone (DPC). These TCRs come from a woman in her fifties or sixties with alopecia areata. Some clones in this sample may be carry-over from other donors' samples. The CDR3 runs from the conserved cysteine through the conserved F or W. A D gene is named only where the DNA matches it firmly. Only part of the rows carry a size: once, few, many, or a class if the clone is expanded.

V: TRBV7-8
D: NA
size: many
J: TRBJ2-7
CDR3: CASSPPARRTYEQYF
DNA: TGTGCCAGCAGCCCCCCGGCCCGGCGGACCTACGAGCAGTACTTC

V: TRBV20-1
D: NA
size: many
J: TRBJ2-1
CDR3: CSATVGNEQFF
DNA: TGCAGTGCGACGGTGGGGAATGAGCAGTTCTTC

V: TRBV6-2/TRBV6-3
D: NA
size: few
J: TRBJ1-5
CDR3: CASSYGRASNQPQHF
DNA: TGTGCCAGCAGTTACGGCCGGGCGAGCAATCAGCCCCAGCATTTT

V: TRBV20-1
D: NA
size: many
J: TRBJ1-4
CDR3: CSARGQGNEKLFF
DNA: TGCAGTGCTAGAGGGCAGGGGAATGAAAAACTGTTTTTT

V: TRBV5-1
D: NA
size: NA
J: TRBJ2-7
CDR3: CASRIAGNYEQYF
DNA: TGCGCCAGCAGAATAGCCGGGAACTACGAGCAGTACTTC

V: TRBV28
D: TRBD1
size: many
J: TRBJ1-2
CDR3: CASSFEGAAIYGYTF
DNA: TGTGCCAGCAGTTTCGAGGGGGCAGCGATCTATGGCTACACCTTC

V: TRBV24-1
D: NA
size: many
J: TRBJ2-3
CDR3: CATNPGGSTDTQYF
DNA: TGTGCCACCAACCCAGGAGGGAGCACAGATACGCAGTATTTT

V: TRBV29-1
D: TRBD1
size: few
J: TRBJ2-2
CDR3: CSVLGQGPNTGELFF
DNA: TGCAGCGTTCTCGGACAGGGACCGAACACCGGGGAGCTGTTTTTT

V: TRBV6-4
D: NA
size: NA
J: TRBJ1-1
CDR3: CASSKTAYTEAFF
DNA: TGTGCCAGTAGTAAAACGGCCTACACTGAAGCTTTCTTT

V: TRBV6-6
D: NA
size: NA
J: TRBJ2-5
CDR3: CASSYSGPSQETQYF
DNA: TGTGCCAGCAGTTACTCTGGGCCTTCGCAAGAGACCCAGTACTTC

V: TRBV12-3/TRBV12-4
D: TRBD1
size: few
J: TRBJ2-2
CDR3: CASSSRWTGRNTGELFF
DNA: TGTGCCAGCAGTTCCCGGTGGACAGGGCGGAACACCGGGGAGCTGTTTTTT